The 22 T cell receptor beta chains in this list originate from one sample, sequenced in a study of blood T cell repertoires in COVID-19. Repertoires were generated with immunoSEQ multiplex PCR, while TCRdb's copy carries only in-frame clones and drops some. The sample has about 100,000 clones; 85% to 90% are singletons. The sequenced sample was peripheral blood. The source is a human donor in a cohort sampled during active COVID-19.

This rearrangement joins TRBV4-3 to TRBJ2-7; the match to TRBD2 covers 8 bases. This CDR3 has 15 residues. The V segment lost 4 bases and the J segment 2 bases; nucleotides outside the gene matches: 7. Germline V gene sequence: CDR1 LGHNA, CDR2 YSLEER. The CDR3 DNA is TGCGCCAGCAGCCTCTCTCGGGGGGGCCCCTACGAGCAGTACTTC. It codes for CASSLSRGGPYEQYF.

J is TRBJ1-6 and V is TRBV15; D ambiguous. This CDR3 has 14 amino acids. CDR1 is LNHNV and CDR2 is YYDKDF in the germline V gene (reference sequence). V lost 8 bases, J lost 10 bases, and 18 bases lay in between. CDR3 sequence reads: CATASGLSNSPLHF. The CDR3 DNA sequence: TGTGCCACCGCCTCCGGACTTAGTAACTCACCCCTCCACTTT.

The J gene is TRBJ2-7, the V gene TRBV6-1; TRBD1 might be the D (6 bases). The V end was cut by 0 bases, the J end by 0 bases, with 12 bases between. Germline V gene sequence: CDR1 MNHNS, CDR2 SASEGT. The CDR3 is made up of 16 amino acids. CDR3 sequence reads: CASSEARGPSSYEQYF. CDR3 sequence (DNA): TGTGCCAGCAGTGAAGCCAGGGGTCCGAGCTCCTACGAGCAGTACTTC.

V is TRBV27 and J is TRBJ2-6; no reliable D call. The CDR3 sequence is 14 residues long. The V and J ends lost 5 bases and 4 bases respectively, with 9 bases between them. CDR1 is MNHEY and CDR2 is SMNVEV in the germline V gene (reference sequence). This chain's CDR3 is CASSHSSGANVLTF. As DNA, the CDR3 is TGTGCCAGCAGTCATAGCTCGGGGGCCAACGTCCTGACTTTC.

This clone was seen just once. This chain links TRBV18 with TRBJ2-7, with 10 bases that match TRBD1. This CDR3 spans 15 amino acids. The germline gives CDR1 KGHSH, CDR2 LQKENI. V trimming: 3 bases; J trimming: 5 bases; junction bases outside the gene matches: 7. The CDR3 is CASSPTDRGHHEQYF. CDR3 DNA sequence: TGTGCCAGCTCACCCACAGACAGGGGGCACCACGAGCAGTACTTC. Filled out from reference TRBV18 and TRBJ2-7, the complete variable domain reads NAGVMQNPRHLVRRRGQEARLRCSPMKGHSHVYWYRQLPEEGLKFMVYLQKENIIDESGMPKERFSAEFPKEGPSILRIQQVVRGDSAAYFCASSPTDRGHHEQYFGPGTRLTVT.

The chain employs TRBV5-1 and TRBJ2-2, with 10 bases aligning to TRBD1. The CDR3 length is 16 residues. V dropped 4 bases and J dropped 0; count of bases not matched to a gene: 3. The V gene's germline CDR1 is SGHRS and CDR2 YFSETQ. CDR3 bases: TGCGCCAGCAGCAGTGGGACAGGGGCGAACACCGGGGAGCTGTTTTTT. This gives the protein CASSSGTGANTGELFF.

This sequence joins TRBV28 and TRBJ2-7, with D possibly matching TRBD1 (5 bases). Trimming left V 2 bases short and J 0 bases short, with 17 bases between. This CDR3 region has 17 residues. CDR1 is MDHEN, CDR2 SYDVKM, per germline. In nucleotides, the CDR3 is TGTGCCAGCAGTTTACCCCAGTTCAGGGCGAGCTCCTACGAGCAGTACTTC. Translated, it gives CASSLPQFRASSYEQYF.

The V and J genes are TRBV5-1 and TRBJ1-6; D is undetermined. The CDR3 spans 16 residues. Germline CDR1 and CDR2: SGHRS and YFSETQ. V dropped 0 bases and J dropped 4 bases, with 11 bases sitting between them. The CDR3 DNA is TGCGCCAGCAGCTTGGTGGAGAGTATTTATAATTCACCCCTCCACTTT. Its protein product is CASSLVESIYNSPLHF. The entire variable domain, with the rest obtained from reference TRBV5-1 and TRBJ1-6, is as follows: KAGVTQTPRYLIKTRGQQVTLSCSPISGHRSVSWYQQTPGQGLQFLFEYFSETQRNKGNFPGRFSGRQFSNSRSEMNVSTLELGDSALYLCASSLVESIYNSPLHFGNGTRLTVT.

The chain is built from TRBV7-9 and TRBJ2-3, with a possible D match to TRBD1 (6 bases). V was pared by 2 bases and J by 2 bases, with 11 bases between. In germline, CDR1 is SEHNR, CDR2 FQNEAQ (reference sequence). This CDR3 is built from 15 residues. In DNA, the CDR3 is TGTGCCAGCAGCTTATTGCAGGGGCCCACAGATACGCAGTATTTT. It specifies CASSLLQGPTDTQYF.

In regard to this clone: A read error may account for a junction end that differs from germline. V and J are TRBV7-9 and TRBJ2-4, with TRBD2 matching 7 bases. Germline V gene lookup returns CDR1 SEHNR and CDR2 FQNEAQ (reference sequence). This CDR3 contains 18 residues. The CDR3 coding sequence is TGTGCCAGCAACTTAGTGTTATCGGCGGGAGCTTCAAAAAACATTCAGTACTTC. It specifies CASNLVLSAGASKNIQYF.

V usage is TRBV10-2 and J usage is TRBJ1-1; TRBD1 might be the D (6 bases). Germline assignment: CDR1 WSHSY and CDR2 SAAADI. CDR3 length equals 14 residues. The V gene lost 6 bases and the J gene lost 4 bases, with 15 bases spanning the gap. The CDR3, as DNA: TGCGCCAGCAGGACCACAGGGCCGGGCACTGAAGCTTTCTTT. This sequence encodes CASRTTGPGTEAFF.

This clone has just a few counts. The rearrangement links TRBV19 to TRBJ1-2; 7 bases match TRBD1. Germline V lookup: CDR1 LNHDA, CDR2 SQIVND (reference sequence). There are 15 residues in the CDR3. V gave up 6 bases and J gave up 2 bases; unmatched junction bases: 9. For the CDR3, the DNA is TGTGCCAGTAGCCCTCGTCCGGGACAGAACTATGGCTACACCTTC. It is translated as CASSPRPGQNYGYTF.

CDR3 sequence reads: CATSTLAGRTDTQYF. CDR3 in DNA: TGTGCCACCAGCACACTAGCGGGGAGGACAGATACGCAGTATTTT. This rearrangement joins TRBV15 to TRBJ2-3, with 10 bases matching TRBD2. The CDR3 consists of 15 residues. The trim removed 4 bases at V and 3 bases at J, leaving 4 bases unmatched. Germline loops: CDR1 LNHNV, CDR2 YYDKDF (reference sequence).

J is TRBJ1-1 and V is TRBV5-5; 7 bases match TRBD1. CDR1 SGHKS and CDR2 YYEKEE come from the germline V gene (reference sequence). V was clipped by 4 bases and J by 2 bases; unmatched bases: 11. This CDR3 is built from 16 residues. This chain's CDR3 is CASSQSARGRNTEAFF. In nucleotides, the CDR3 is TGTGCCAGCAGCCAATCGGCCAGGGGGAGAAACACTGAAGCTTTCTTT.

For this clone: This specimen includes other DNA sequences encoding the same CDR3. The CDR3 coding sequence is TGTGCCAGTAGTATAGATCCGGGGGTCAACTATGGCTACACCTTC. Its protein product is CASSIDPGVNYGYTF. This rearrangement joins TRBV19 to TRBJ1-2; tentative D call: TRBD1 (5 bases). Trimming shortened V by 0 bases and J by 2 bases, and 10 bases separated the two germline ends. This CDR3 region has 15 residues. Germline lookup yields CDR1 LNHDA and CDR2 SQIVND (reference sequence).

The chain employs TRBV7-9 and TRBJ2-5; the D gene is possibly TRBD2 (6 bases). Germline CDR1 and CDR2: SEHNR and FQNEAQ (reference sequence). The CDR3 spans 15 residues. Between the trimmed V and J ends, which lost 1 base and 5 bases, there was a span of 14 bases. The CDR3 sequence is CASSLEGLASETQYF. The CDR3 DNA reads TGTGCCAGCAGCTTAGAAGGGCTAGCGAGTGAGACCCAGTACTTC.

Of note for this clone: The junction differs from germline at one of its ends, possibly a read error. The chain carries TRBV6-6 and TRBJ2-1; TRBD2 aligns across 9 bases. CDR3 length equals 13 residues. The germline V gene encodes CDR1 MNHNY and CDR2 SVGAGI (reference sequence). The CDR3 spells CASSYSLTSGGLF. In DNA, the CDR3 is TGTGCCAGCAGTTACTCTCTGACTAGCGGAGGTCTCTTC.

This clone was observed once. The chain is built from TRBV7-2 and TRBJ2-2; TRBD1 agrees at 7 bases. The germline CDR1 and CDR2 sequences are SGHTA and FQGNSA. The CDR3 extends over 15 amino acids. Losses at the gene ends were 6 bases for V and 8 bases for J; bases not matched to a gene: 12. The CDR3 loop is CASRKITGAGGELFF. The CDR3, as DNA: TGTGCCAGCAGAAAGATCACAGGGGCCGGGGGGGAGCTGTTTTTT.

This chain links TRBV5-1 with TRBJ2-1; TRBD1 is a possible D gene (5 bases). Trimming left V 0 bases short and J 7 bases short, with 11 bases between. The length of the CDR3 is 14 residues. Per the germline V gene, CDR1 is SGHRS and CDR2 is YFSETQ. CDR3 in DNA: TGCGCCAGCAGCTTGGGCTCGACAGCTAATGAGCAGTTCTTC. Protein: CASSLGSTANEQFF.

The chain couples TRBV7-7 to TRBJ2-1, with TRBD2 identical over 7 bases. Per germline, CDR1 SSHAT and CDR2 FNYEAQ (reference sequence). The CDR3 extends over 15 amino acids. V was clipped by 1 base and J by 4 bases; unmatched bases: 4. For the CDR3, the DNA is TGTGCCAGCAGCTTAGGGACTAGTGGGTACAATGAGCAGTTCTTC. It is translated as CASSLGTSGYNEQFF.

The V and J genes are TRBV29-1 and TRBJ2-1; TRBD2 agrees at 11 bases. Germline assignment: CDR1 SQVTM and CDR2 ANQGSEA. The V and J ends lost 4 bases and 0 bases, in that order; junction bases with no gene match: 2. The CDR3 extends over 15 amino acids. The CDR3 DNA is TGCAGCGTTGTTGGGACTAGCGGCTCCTACAATGAGCAGTTCTTC. The encoded protein is CSVVGTSGSYNEQFF.

This sequence joins TRBV10-3 and TRBJ1-4; tentative D call: TRBD1 (6 bases). The CDR3 covers 14 residues. Per germline, CDR1 ENHRY and CDR2 SYGVKD. The V gene lost 6 bases and the J gene lost 4 bases, with 12 bases spanning the gap. In DNA form, the CDR3 reads TGTGCCATCAGCGCGGACAGATTTAATGAAAAACTGTTTTTT. Protein product: CAISADRFNEKLFF.